This TCR beta chain was sequenced during a study of blood T cell repertoires in COVID-19. Study details: The cDNA or gDNA used as material had been derived from T cells, B-cell-depleted T cells, or PBMCs.

This CDR3 contains 14 residues. J gave up 6 bases and V 0 bases, and 2 bases lay outside the gene matches. The germline V gene has CDR1 SGDLS and CDR2 YYNGEE. Original methodology: Reference gene primer amplification yielded estimated nucleated cell counts. The protocol was immunoSEQ multiplex PCR, while the TCRdb copy is restricted to in-frame clones and leaves out a portion. V and J calls and clone size are those listed in that table; D and trimming were worked out from the DNA. The sample carries about 97,000 clones, about four fifths recorded once. The J gene is TRBJ1-1, the V gene TRBV9; 10 bases line up with TRBD1. The sequence was obtained from a human donor in a cohort sampled during active COVID-19. The material sequenced was peripheral blood. This CDR3 is CASSVGQGASEAFF. Here the CDR3 DNA reads TGTGCCAGCAGCGTAGGACAGGGGGCTTCTGAAGCTTTCTTT.